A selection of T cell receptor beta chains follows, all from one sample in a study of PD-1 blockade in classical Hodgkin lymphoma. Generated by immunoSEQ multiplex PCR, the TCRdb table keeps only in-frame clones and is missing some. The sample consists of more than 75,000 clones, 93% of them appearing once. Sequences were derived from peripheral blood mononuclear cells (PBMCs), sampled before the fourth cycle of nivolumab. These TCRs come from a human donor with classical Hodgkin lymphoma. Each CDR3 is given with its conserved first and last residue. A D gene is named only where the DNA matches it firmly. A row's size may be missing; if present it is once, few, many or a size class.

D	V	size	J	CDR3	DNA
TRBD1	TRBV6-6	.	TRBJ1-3	CASTLKGGAGNTIYF	TGTGCCAGCACCCTAAAAGGGGGCGCGGGAAACACCATATATTTT
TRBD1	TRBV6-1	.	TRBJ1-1	CASSYRGLNTEAFF	TGTGCCAGCAGCTACAGGGGCCTTAACACTGAAGCTTTCTTT
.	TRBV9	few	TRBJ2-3	CASSRTGRPTDTQYF	TGTGCCAGCAGCCGTACAGGGCGTCCCACAGATACGCAGTATTTT
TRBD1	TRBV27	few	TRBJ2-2	CASRDRVLHGELFF	TGTGCCAGCCGTGACAGGGTGTTACACGGGGAGCTGTTTTTT
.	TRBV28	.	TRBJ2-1	CASRDNEQFF	TGTGCCAGCAGAGACAATGAGCAGTTCTTC
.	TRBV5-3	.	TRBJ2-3	CARSFNGGTSTDTQYF	TGTGCCAGAAGCTTTAACGGCGGAACTAGCACAGATACGCAGTATTTT
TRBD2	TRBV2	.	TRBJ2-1	CASSLTSGRGGTYNEQFF	TGTGCCAGCAGTCTAACTAGCGGGAGGGGGGGGACTTACAATGAGCAGTTCTTC
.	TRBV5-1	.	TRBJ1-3	CASSLIWGGRDTIYF	TGCGCCAGCAGCTTAATATGGGGTGGTAGAGACACCATATATTTT
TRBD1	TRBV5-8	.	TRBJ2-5	CASSNRRGGTGEETQYF	TGTGCCAGCAGCAATCGCAGAGGGGGGACAGGGGAAGAGACCCAGTACTTC
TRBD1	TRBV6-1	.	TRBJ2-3	CASSEWGQGLFTQYF	TGTGCCAGCAGTGAGTGGGGACAGGGACTCTTCACGCAGTATTTT
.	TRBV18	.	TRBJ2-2	CASSPPRLSTGELFF	TGTGCCAGCTCACCACCCCGCCTGAGCACCGGGGAGCTGTTTTTT
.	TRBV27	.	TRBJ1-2	CASSRADGNYGYTF	TGTGCCAGCAGTCGCGCCGACGGGAACTATGGCTACACCTTC
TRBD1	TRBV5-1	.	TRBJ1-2	CASSVTGGRDYGYTF	TGCGCCAGCAGCGTGACAGGGGGCCGTGACTATGGCTACACCTTC
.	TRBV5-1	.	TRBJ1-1	CASSLAGARNTEAFF	TGCGCCAGCAGCTTGGCGGGTGCAAGGAACACTGAAGCTTTCTTT
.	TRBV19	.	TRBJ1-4	CASRDLNEKLFF	TGTGCCAGTAGAGACCTAAATGAAAAACTGTTTTTT
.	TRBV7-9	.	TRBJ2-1	CASSLYEQFF	TGTGCCAGCAGCTTATATGAGCAGTTCTTC
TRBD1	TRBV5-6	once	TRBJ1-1	CASSLGGPVRGRSTEAFF	TGTGCCAGCAGCCTGGGGGGTCCCGTCAGGGGGCGAAGCACTGAAGCTTTCTTT
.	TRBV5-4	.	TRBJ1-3	CASSLGNGNTIYF	TGTGCCAGCAGCTTGGGGAATGGAAACACCATATATTTT
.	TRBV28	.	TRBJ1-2	CASSLSVGPPGYTF	TGTGCCAGCAGTTTATCGGTGGGGCCGCCGGGCTACACCTTC
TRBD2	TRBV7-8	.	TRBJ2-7	CASSRTSGTATPRGTYEQYF	TGTGCCAGCAGCCGGACTAGCGGTACCGCCACTCCCAGGGGAACCTACGAGCAGTACTTC
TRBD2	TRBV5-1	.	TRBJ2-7	CASSLELAGVTSWGYYYEQYF	TGCGCCAGCAGCTTGGAACTAGCGGGAGTAACATCTTGGGGGTATTATTACGAGCAGTACTTC
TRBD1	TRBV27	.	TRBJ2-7	CASSLRGHWSYEQYF	TGTGCCAGCAGTTTAAGGGGGCACTGGTCCTACGAGCAGTACTTC
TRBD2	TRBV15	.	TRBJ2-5	CATSPRLAGYQETQYF	TGTGCCACCAGCCCCCGACTAGCGGGGTACCAAGAGACCCAGTACTTC
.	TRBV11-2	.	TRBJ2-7	CASSFGTSYEQYF	TGTGCCAGCAGCTTCGGGACCTCCTACGAGCAGTACTTC
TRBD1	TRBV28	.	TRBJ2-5	CASSPAGTGGQETQYF	TGTGCCAGCAGCCCGGCCGGGACAGGGGGGCAAGAGACCCAGTACTTC
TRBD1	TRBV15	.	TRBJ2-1	CATSRDYWTGGYNEQFF	TGTGCCACCAGCAGAGATTATTGGACAGGGGGCTACAATGAGCAGTTCTTC
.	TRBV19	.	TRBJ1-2	CASSHRPTRAGVYGYTF	TGTGCCAGTAGCCACCGTCCTACGAGAGCGGGGGTGTATGGCTACACCTTC
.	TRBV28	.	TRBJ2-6	CASSLGGVKPGANVLTF	TGTGCCAGCAGTTTAGGGGGAGTAAAGCCTGGGGCCAACGTCCTGACTTTC
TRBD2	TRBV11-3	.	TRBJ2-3	CASSQRTSGAWGAQYF	TGTGCCAGCAGCCAACGGACTAGCGGCGCGTGGGGGGCGCAGTATTTT
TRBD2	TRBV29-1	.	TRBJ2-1	CSARGLAGDGANEQFF	TGCAGCGCCAGAGGACTAGCGGGAGATGGGGCTAATGAGCAGTTCTTC
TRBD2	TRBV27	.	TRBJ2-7	CASSSGTSGAYEQYF	TGTGCCAGCAGCTCAGGGACTAGCGGAGCCTACGAGCAGTACTTC
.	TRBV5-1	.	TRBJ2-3	CASSWPSVSLPFPDTQYF	TGCGCCAGCAGCTGGCCCTCGGTGTCCCTCCCTTTCCCAGATACGCAGTATTTT
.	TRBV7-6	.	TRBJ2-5	CASSGRRQETQYF	TGTGCCAGCAGCGGGAGGCGGCAAGAGACCCAGTACTTC
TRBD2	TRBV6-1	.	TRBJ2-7	CATRRLGLAGYEQYF	TGTGCCACCCGGAGGTTGGGACTAGCGGGTTACGAGCAGTACTTC
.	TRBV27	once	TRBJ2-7	CASSSSYEQYF	TGTGCCAGCAGTTCGTCCTACGAGCAGTACTTC
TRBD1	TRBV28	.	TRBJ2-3	CASRGRTGSDTQYF	TGTGCCAGCAGGGGACGGACAGGGTCAGATACGCAGTATTTT
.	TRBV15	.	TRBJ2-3	CATSRDLSYPGLQYF	TGTGCCACCAGCAGAGATCTAAGTTATCCGGGTTTGCAGTATTTT